The TCR beta chain described here comes from a study of blood T cells in healthy people across ages. Findings of the study overall: Any changes in expanded clonotypes were possibly confounded, as donor CMV status remained unknown. Long-lived donors carried more naive CD4+ cells and greater diversity than aged donors.

Through a sample-barcoded 5' primer and a J-beta primer mix, a second PCR was run for roughly 7 to 12 cycles. From the 5' RACE reads, TCRdb called clonotypes with MiXCR, one entry per CDR3 protein. The sample yields roughly 1,300,000 distinct CDR3 sequences, approximately 60% seen once. About this clonotype itself: The antigen remains unidentified.

Donors were systemically healthy Caucasian individuals from Russia aged roughly 6 to 100 years. Total RNA, at least 5.5 micrograms per sample, came from PBMCs. The source material was blood. This clonotype originated in a man aged 18 to 30 in good health.

The CDR3 sequence: CSATEQYRGDSSPLHF. The CDR3 DNA reads TGCAGTGCCACCGAACAGTACAGGGGGGATAGTTCACCCCTCCACTTT. The chain has TRBV20-1 and TRBJ1-6, with TRBD1 identical over 8 bases. The CDR3 is 16 residues long. V shed 6 bases, J shed 9 bases, and the junction held 16 bases outside the gene matches. Per germline, CDR1 DFQATT and CDR2 SNEGSKA (reference sequence).